This TCR beta chain was sequenced for a study of blood T cell repertoires in COVID-19 (dated by TCRdb to the early 2020s). As for the study more broadly: Collaborator samples came from the United States, Italy and Spain and covered acute and convalescent phases of COVID-19. The material from the prospective study consisted of cDNA or gDNA derived from T cells, B-cell-depleted T cells, or PBMCs. A de-identified subject ID, COVID-19 status, age in years and sex were almost always included in the sample metadata. Deeply sampled blood TCRbeta repertoires from subjects exposed to, actively infected with, or recovered from COVID-19 were included in the dataset. The samples were drawn from two sources: the first 160 participants of the ongoing ImmuneRACE study, and 950 to 1,500 subjects contributed by 6 global collaborators. The repertoires were released in a freely available public database intended as a resource for research on the immune response to SARS-CoV-2. Where HLA class I and class II types were available, the types were taken from metadata supplied by the sample provider, not from assay-based typing.

Sequences SGHRS (CDR1) and YFSETQ (CDR2) are obtained from the germline V gene. Here V drops 2 bases and J drops 7 bases, and the junction holds 4 bases not matched to any gene. The CDR3 has 13 amino acids, counting the end cysteine and phenylalanine. The kept DNA is CDR3 alone, 39 bases in frame from the first base. The immunoSEQ Assay, a bias-controlled multiplex PCR, was used to amplify TCRbeta CDR3 regions from genomic DNA. Regarding the original processing steps: The number of nucleated cells in each sample was estimated by amplification of reference gene primers within the assay. Sequence reads were collapsed and filtered to measure the absolute abundance of every unique TCRbeta CDR3 rearrangement. Productive Simpson clonality was computed per sample as the square root of Simpson's diversity index over productive rearrangements. The immuneACCESS repertoire file appears here via TCRdb, limited to in-frame rearrangements. These files lack a portion of the clones; in checked studies, under half of the deficit traces to unresolved V genes, and the cause of the others is not known. V and J calls and clone size are as listed in that table; D and trimming were resolved from the DNA. For this sample the table gives about 210,000 clones, of which around four fifths were detected only once. The biggest ten clones account for about 10% of the sample.

Concerning this clone: Its antigen is not yet known. It has no much larger one-base neighbor in the sample; base qualities were not kept.

In Seattle, one collaborating source enrolled patients while the infection was active and tracked those patients longitudinally over the course of disease. Whole blood was collected in K2EDTA tubes by collaborating institutions according to the institutions' own protocols. For TCRbeta analysis, collaborators shipped samples in one of three forms: frozen whole blood, isolated PBMCs, or DNA extracted from either of those sample types. The paper as a whole reports these results and caveats: The amount of clinical and demographic metadata varied by source and participant and was provided uncurated.

The chain is encoded by TRBV5-1 joined to TRBJ2-7; 9 bases in between match TRBD1. The specimen was peripheral blood. This receptor was obtained from a woman older than 75 with COVID-19, enrolled during active disease. The encoded CDR3 is CASSLGTGLEQYF. The DNA sequence is TGCGCCAGCAGCTTAGGGACAGGGCTGGAGCAGTACTTC.